There are a few counts of the clone carrying this T cell receptor (beta chain). The target antigen is unknown. This sample is drawn from a study of shared clonotypes between healthy human individuals. Study at large: The study drew on a couple of women and a few men aged 18 to 49 as donors. A donor's plate count was three for CD4 naive and three for CD4 memory; CD8 naive had two and CD8 memory one.

Findings of the study overall: Sampling included only blood; tissue repertoires likely differ.

CD45RO-negative cells were positively selected for CCR7, leaving out terminally differentiated effector memory CD45RA+ cells. Sequencing was performed with immunoSEQ multiplex PCR; in TCRdb, only in-frame clones are kept and a portion is missing. The sample has about 2.1 million clones, around 93% seen once. CDR3 length equals 13 residues. Germline-derived CDR1 and CDR2 are SGHTA and FQGNSA. V lost 3 bases and J 1 base, leaving 6 bases between the germline ends. The clonotype comes from a man between 18 and 29 years old in good health. Some clones in this sample may be carry-over from other donors' samples. The material sequenced was naive CD8+ T cells from PBMCs. The chain uses TRBV7-2 and TRBJ1-1; D unresolved. The CDR3 nucleotides read TGTGCCAGCAGCTTCCGACGGAACACTGAAGCTTTCTTT. It yields the protein CASSFRRNTEAFF.